These 30 T cell receptor beta chains came from one sample sequenced in a study of radiotherapy plus CTLA-4 blockade in lung cancer. Some clones are missing from TCRdb's copy, which holds only in-frame ones; the method was immunoSEQ multiplex PCR. The data contain nearly 110,000 clones, 70% to 90% of them singletons. The sequences come from peripheral blood, collected from a patient treated with radiotherapy plus ipilimumab. The receptors here all came from a human donor with non-small cell lung cancer that progressed on radiotherapy plus ipilimumab. Some clones in this sample may be carry-over from other donors' samples.

This chain joins TRBV6-5 and TRBJ2-2, with TRBD2 as a possible D gene (6 bases). The CDR3 contains 14 residues. Germline assignment: CDR1 MNHEY and CDR2 SVGAGI. Trimming stripped 4 bases from V and 5 bases from J, with 11 bases between. In nucleotides, the CDR3 is TGTGCCAGCAGTTCGGCAGGAGGGACCGGGGAGCTGTTTTTT. Translating it yields CASSSAGGTGELFF.

The V call is TRBV14, the J call TRBJ2-3, with D possibly matching TRBD1 (6 bases). The CDR3 extends over 17 amino acids. CDR1 SGHDN and CDR2 FVKESK come from the germline V gene. V gave up 4 bases and J gave up 0 bases, with 17 bases separating them. The CDR3 sequence: CASSRSGQTPSTDTQYF. The CDR3 DNA is TGTGCCAGCAGCCGATCCGGACAGACCCCTAGCACAGATACGCAGTATTTT.

This clone was recorded only once. The chain couples TRBV9 to TRBJ2-7; no definite D call. Germline V gives CDR1 SGDLS, CDR2 YYNGEE. The V gene lost 0 bases and the J gene lost 2 bases, with 12 bases spanning the gap. The CDR3 runs to 15 residues. CDR3 in amino acids: CASSVEGVGPYEQYF. Here the CDR3 DNA reads TGTGCCAGCAGCGTAGAGGGCGTTGGACCCTACGAGCAGTACTTC. Variable domain in full (rest from reference TRBV9 and TRBJ2-7): DSGVTQTPKHLITATGQRVTLRCSPRSGDLSVYWYQQSLDQGLQFLIQYYNGEERAKGNILERFSAQQFPDLHSELNLSSLELGDSALYFCASSVEGVGPYEQYFGPGTRLTVT.

There are a few counts of this clone. The V call is TRBV10-3, the J call TRBJ2-7; D might be TRBD2 (6 bases). The CDR3 spans 16 residues. The V end lost 6 bases, the J end lost 2 bases, and 20 bases lay between the germline ends. The germline V gene has CDR1 ENHRY and CDR2 SYGVKD. The CDR3 protein is CAIRDTARGGTYEQYF. Here the CDR3 DNA reads TGTGCCATCAGGGACACCGCGAGAGGAGGGACCTACGAGCAGTACTTC.

V and J are TRBV5-1 and TRBJ1-5; 7 bases agree with TRBD1. The CDR3 consists of 13 residues. Germline V gene data show CDR1 as SGHRS and CDR2 as YFSETQ. V shed 4 bases and J 8 bases; nucleotides not matched to a gene: 6. The CDR3 nucleotides are TGCGCCAGCAGCACCAGACAGGGTGAGCCCCAGCATTTT. Protein: CASSTRQGEPQHF.

A remark on this clone: The junction shows a germline mismatch at one end, possibly a read error. This chain joins TRBV19 and TRBJ1-1; D uncertain. The CDR3 runs to 14 residues. The germline V gene has CDR1 LNHDA and CDR2 SQIVND (reference sequence). The chain's CDR3 is CASSIVAGYTEAFF. The CDR3 bases are TGTGCCAGTAGTATAGTTGCGGGGTACACGGAAGCTTTCTTT.

V gene TRBV18 combines with J gene TRBJ1-1; tentatively, D is TRBD1 (5 bases). The CDR3 loop spans 12 amino acids. Germline V gives CDR1 KGHSH, CDR2 LQKENI. The ends were cut back, 6 bases at V and 0 bases at J, with 5 bases in the middle. The CDR3 coding sequence is TGTGCCAGCTCGGGACTGAACACTGAAGCTTTCTTT. Protein: CASSGLNTEAFF.

This chain joins TRBV7-2 and TRBJ2-5, with D uncertain. Germline CDR1 and CDR2: SGHTA and FQGNSA. Between the trimmed V and J ends, which lost 4 bases and 4 bases, there was a span of 4 bases. This CDR3 spans 11 amino acids. This CDR3 reads CASSSGETQYF. The CDR3 DNA reads TGTGCCAGCAGCTCCGGAGAGACCCAGTACTTC.

This chain links TRBV6-6 with TRBJ1-3; D gene ambiguous. The CDR3 extends over 14 amino acids. Germline-derived CDR1 and CDR2 are MNHNY and SVGAGI (reference sequence). V lost 5 bases and J 1 base, leaving 9 bases between the germline ends. The DNA of the CDR3 is TGTGCCAGCAGTCCCCCAGGATCTGGAAACACCATATATTTT. Protein product: CASSPPGSGNTIYF.

The chain carries TRBV5-1 and TRBJ2-7; TRBD1 aligns across 8 bases. From germline, CDR1 is SGHRS and CDR2 YFSETQ. Germline trimming cut 2 bases from V and 3 bases from J; bases unmatched to any gene: 7. The CDR3 extends over 15 amino acids. Written as DNA, the CDR3 is TGCGCCAGCAGCTTAGGTCCCGACAGGGGCTACGAGCAGTACTTC. This codes for CASSLGPDRGYEQYF.

The rearrangement uses TRBV5-1 and TRBJ2-3; 9 nucleotides line up with TRBD2. V shed 0 bases, J shed 4 bases, and the junction held 6 bases outside the gene matches. Germline lookup yields CDR1 SGHRS and CDR2 YFSETQ. The length of the CDR3 is 16 residues. In nucleotides, the CDR3 is TGCGCCAGCAGCTTGGGATCGGGACTAGCAGCAGATACGCAGTATTTT. Translating it yields CASSLGSGLAADTQYF.

This clone has just one count. The chain links TRBV4-3 to TRBJ2-1; D is unresolved. The CDR3 has 13 amino acids. V was clipped by 2 bases and J by 8 bases, with 10 bases between them. Germline CDR1 and CDR2: LGHNA and YSLEER. The CDR3 protein is CASSQWGGYEQFF. CDR3 DNA: TGCGCCAGCAGCCAATGGGGTGGGTATGAGCAGTTCTTC.

The chain combines TRBV7-9 with TRBJ1-1; 7 positions agree with TRBD1. J lost 5 bases, V lost 1 base, and 4 bases had no gene match. Germline V gene lookup returns CDR1 SEHNR and CDR2 FQNEAQ (reference sequence). The CDR3 runs 14 residues. CDR3 bases: TGTGCCAGCAGCTTAGGGGACAGCCTTACTGAAGCTTTCTTT. Protein: CASSLGDSLTEAFF.

The V gene is TRBV18, the J gene TRBJ1-2, with TRBD1 matching 8 bases. Germline values: CDR1 KGHSH, CDR2 LQKENI. The CDR3 consists of 13 residues. V was clipped by 6 bases and J by 5 bases; unmatched bases: 5. CDR3 sequence: CASSPTGEYGYTF. DNA of the CDR3: TGTGCCAGCTCGCCGACAGGGGAGTATGGCTACACCTTC.

On this clone itself: The same CDR3 can be traced to other DNA sequences in this sample. The chain joins TRBV5-1 to TRBJ2-2; D possibly corresponds to TRBD2 (5 bases). There are 14 residues in the CDR3. CDR1 is SGHRS, CDR2 YFSETQ, per germline. With 5 bases removed from V and 7 bases from J, the gap between germline ends came to 15 bases. The CDR3 DNA is TGCGCCAGCAGTCCTATCCGGACTCTCGGGGAGCTGTTTTTT. Protein product: CASSPIRTLGELFF.

The gene calls are TRBV4-3 and TRBJ1-2, with TRBD1 as a possible D gene (6 bases). V lost 0 bases and J 6 bases, leaving 14 bases between the germline ends. Germline CDR1 reads LGHNA; CDR2 reads YSLEER. The CDR3 runs 15 residues. This CDR3 is CASSQDGGRGDGYTF. DNA for the CDR3: TGCGCCAGCAGCCAAGACGGGGGCAGGGGAGATGGCTACACCTTC.

This clone showed up just a few times. The genes are TRBV7-9 and TRBJ1-1, with unresolved D. The CDR3 is made up of 15 amino acids. CDR1 is SEHNR and CDR2 is FQNEAQ in the germline V gene (reference sequence). Trimming stripped 2 bases from V and 1 base from J, with 11 bases between. The CDR3 reads CASSLSRDGNTEAFF. CDR3 sequence (DNA): TGTGCCAGCAGCTTATCCCGAGACGGGAACACTGAAGCTTTCTTT.

This clone was observed a single time. The rearrangement links TRBV7-9 to TRBJ2-2; tentative D call: TRBD1 (5 bases). CDR3 length: 14 amino acids. V was trimmed by 5 bases and J by 2 bases, leaving 9 bases between them. CDR1 and CDR2 from the germline V gene are SEHNR and FQNEAQ (reference sequence). In DNA form, the CDR3 reads TGTGCCAGCAGCCCTAGGGGTAACACCGGGGAGCTGTTTTTT. It is translated as CASSPRGNTGELFF.

This clone was seen just once. The rearrangement joins TRBV6-5 to TRBJ2-7, with 11 bases identical to TRBD1. Trimming at V came to 2 bases and at J to 3 bases, leaving 0 bases not matched to a gene. The CDR3 covers 14 residues. Germline loops: CDR1 MNHEY, CDR2 SVGAGI. The DNA for the CDR3 is TGTGCCAGCAGTTACGGGACAGGGGGCTACGAGCAGTACTTC. Translated, it gives CASSYGTGGYEQYF.

The chain links TRBV9 to TRBJ2-7; D is possibly TRBD1 (6 bases). Germline V gene lookup returns CDR1 SGDLS and CDR2 YYNGEE. The germline V and J ends were trimmed by 3 bases and 0 bases, with 10 bases remaining between them. The CDR3 spans 14 residues. The CDR3, as DNA: TGTGCCAGCAGCGGGTGGGACAACTCCTACGAGCAGTACTTC. It is translated as CASSGWDNSYEQYF.

J is TRBJ1-2 and V is TRBV7-3; 9 nucleotides align to TRBD1. This CDR3 comprises 17 residues. Per the germline V gene, CDR1 is SGHTA and CDR2 is FQGTGA. V shed 0 bases, J shed 6 bases, and the junction held 11 bases outside the gene matches. The CDR3 here is CASSLTIGTGTLNGYTF. As DNA, the CDR3 is TGTGCCAGCAGCTTAACAATAGGGACAGGGACGCTTAATGGCTACACCTTC.

This chain connects TRBV10-3 to TRBJ1-1; 7 bases are shared with TRBD1. CDR1 is ENHRY, CDR2 SYGVKD, per germline. This CDR3 contains 14 residues. Trimming removed 4 bases from V and 3 bases from J; junction bases left unmatched: 5. This CDR3 is CAISVTGADTEAFF. CDR3 in DNA: TGTGCCATCAGTGTAACAGGGGCGGACACTGAAGCTTTCTTT.

This sequence joins TRBV18 and TRBJ1-1, with 7 bases fitting TRBD1. CDR3 size: 15 residues. Trimming removed 3 bases from V and 3 bases from J; junction bases left unmatched: 7. Germline CDR1 KGHSH, CDR2 LQKENI. As DNA, the CDR3 is TGTGCCAGCTCACCCGGGACAGTAGAGTACACTGAAGCTTTCTTT. It is translated as CASSPGTVEYTEAFF.

This rearrangement joins TRBV9 to TRBJ2-2; no reliable D call. CDR1 is SGDLS, CDR2 YYNGEE, per germline. The V end lost 1 base, the J end lost 4 bases, and 14 bases lay between the germline ends. The CDR3 is 16 residues long. In DNA form, the CDR3 reads TGTGCCAGCAGCGTAAGCCGTGTTAAAGGCACCGGGGAGCTGTTTTTT. Amino acid sequence: CASSVSRVKGTGELFF.

This clone was counted once. This chain links TRBV15 with TRBJ2-5; D unresolved. The V gene lost 0 bases and the J gene lost 7 bases, with 12 bases spanning the gap. The CDR3 sequence is 14 residues long. Germline V gene lookup returns CDR1 LNHNV and CDR2 YYDKDF (reference sequence). The CDR3 DNA is TGTGCCACCAGCAGAGATTGGAGCACGGGGACCCAGTACTTC. Translating it yields CATSRDWSTGTQYF.

Comment on this clone: Its ends do not fully match the called genes, so a read error is possible. The chain is built from TRBV20-1 and TRBJ1-2; TRBD1 matches 8 bases. CDR1 is DFQATT, CDR2 SNEGSKA, per germline (reference sequence). CDR3 length: 10 residues. The CDR3 region is CSAPGGVYAF. The CDR3 DNA follows: TGCAGTGCTCCAGGGGGCGTTTACGCCTTC.

The chain combines TRBV4-3 with TRBJ1-1; no clear D. This CDR3 comprises 14 residues. CDR1 and CDR2 (germline): LGHNA, YSLEER. Trimming shortened V by 0 bases and J by 1 base, and 6 bases separated the two germline ends. The CDR3 DNA sequence: TGCGCCAGCAGCCAAGACAGGTGGAACACTGAAGCTTTCTTT. As protein: CASSQDRWNTEAFF.

This clone was seen only a few times. The CDR3 reads CSVFTNRQYF. CDR3 nucleotide sequence: TGCAGCGTTTTCACGAATCGGCAGTACTTC. The J gene is TRBJ2-7, the V gene TRBV29-1; unclear D gene. Trimming took off 5 bases at V and 9 bases at J, with 11 bases between the two ends. From germline, CDR1 is SQVTM and CDR2 ANQGSEA. CDR3 length: 10 residues.

This chain connects TRBV5-1 to TRBJ1-5; 9 positions agree with TRBD1. Germline-derived CDR1 and CDR2 are SGHRS and YFSETQ. The CDR3 has 18 residues. Trimming removed 0 bases from V and 2 bases from J; junction bases left unmatched: 9. CDR3 residues: CASSLEPGQGLRNQPQHF. The DNA of the CDR3 is TGCGCCAGCAGCTTGGAACCGGGACAGGGACTTCGCAATCAGCCCCAGCATTTT.

The genes are TRBV28 and TRBJ2-7; no definite D call. With 1 base removed from V and 5 bases from J, the gap between germline ends came to 15 bases. CDR1 is MDHEN, CDR2 SYDVKM, per germline. This CDR3 is built from 15 residues. In DNA form, the CDR3 reads TGTGCCAGCAGTTTATCTGGGCCTACAGCAGACGAGCAGTACTTC. Its protein is CASSLSGPTADEQYF.